Given below is one TCR beta chain in context. Its antigen is currently unknown. The data derive from a study of blood T cells in healthy people across ages. Background on the study: The template switching approach captured approximately one barcoded beta molecule for every two T cells. The study, taken as a whole, reports: Estimated diversity that came from one million T cells was considered an underestimate.

A sample-barcoded 5' primer and a J-beta primer mix were used in a second PCR of about 7 to 11 cycles. TCRdb itself ran the 5' RACE reads through MiXCR, one entry per CDR3 protein. The data show some 1.4 million distinct CDR3 sequences, with around two fifths seen just once and approximately 7.9% held by the top ten. In terms of origin and age, donors were healthy Caucasian individuals from Russia aged roughly 6 to 100. The germline CDR1 and CDR2 sequences are SGHAT and FQNNGV. Trimming took 5 bases from V and 0 from J, leaving 11 bases between them. The CDR3 consists of 15 residues. The gene calls are TRBV11-2 and TRBJ2-4; the D gene is possibly TRBD1 (5 bases). Source material: blood. The source of this sequence is a woman aged 18-29 years in good health. Here the CDR3 reads CASSPGIRAKNIQYF. CDR3 nucleotide sequence: TGTGCCAGCAGCCCAGGGATTCGAGCCAAAAACATTCAGTACTTC.